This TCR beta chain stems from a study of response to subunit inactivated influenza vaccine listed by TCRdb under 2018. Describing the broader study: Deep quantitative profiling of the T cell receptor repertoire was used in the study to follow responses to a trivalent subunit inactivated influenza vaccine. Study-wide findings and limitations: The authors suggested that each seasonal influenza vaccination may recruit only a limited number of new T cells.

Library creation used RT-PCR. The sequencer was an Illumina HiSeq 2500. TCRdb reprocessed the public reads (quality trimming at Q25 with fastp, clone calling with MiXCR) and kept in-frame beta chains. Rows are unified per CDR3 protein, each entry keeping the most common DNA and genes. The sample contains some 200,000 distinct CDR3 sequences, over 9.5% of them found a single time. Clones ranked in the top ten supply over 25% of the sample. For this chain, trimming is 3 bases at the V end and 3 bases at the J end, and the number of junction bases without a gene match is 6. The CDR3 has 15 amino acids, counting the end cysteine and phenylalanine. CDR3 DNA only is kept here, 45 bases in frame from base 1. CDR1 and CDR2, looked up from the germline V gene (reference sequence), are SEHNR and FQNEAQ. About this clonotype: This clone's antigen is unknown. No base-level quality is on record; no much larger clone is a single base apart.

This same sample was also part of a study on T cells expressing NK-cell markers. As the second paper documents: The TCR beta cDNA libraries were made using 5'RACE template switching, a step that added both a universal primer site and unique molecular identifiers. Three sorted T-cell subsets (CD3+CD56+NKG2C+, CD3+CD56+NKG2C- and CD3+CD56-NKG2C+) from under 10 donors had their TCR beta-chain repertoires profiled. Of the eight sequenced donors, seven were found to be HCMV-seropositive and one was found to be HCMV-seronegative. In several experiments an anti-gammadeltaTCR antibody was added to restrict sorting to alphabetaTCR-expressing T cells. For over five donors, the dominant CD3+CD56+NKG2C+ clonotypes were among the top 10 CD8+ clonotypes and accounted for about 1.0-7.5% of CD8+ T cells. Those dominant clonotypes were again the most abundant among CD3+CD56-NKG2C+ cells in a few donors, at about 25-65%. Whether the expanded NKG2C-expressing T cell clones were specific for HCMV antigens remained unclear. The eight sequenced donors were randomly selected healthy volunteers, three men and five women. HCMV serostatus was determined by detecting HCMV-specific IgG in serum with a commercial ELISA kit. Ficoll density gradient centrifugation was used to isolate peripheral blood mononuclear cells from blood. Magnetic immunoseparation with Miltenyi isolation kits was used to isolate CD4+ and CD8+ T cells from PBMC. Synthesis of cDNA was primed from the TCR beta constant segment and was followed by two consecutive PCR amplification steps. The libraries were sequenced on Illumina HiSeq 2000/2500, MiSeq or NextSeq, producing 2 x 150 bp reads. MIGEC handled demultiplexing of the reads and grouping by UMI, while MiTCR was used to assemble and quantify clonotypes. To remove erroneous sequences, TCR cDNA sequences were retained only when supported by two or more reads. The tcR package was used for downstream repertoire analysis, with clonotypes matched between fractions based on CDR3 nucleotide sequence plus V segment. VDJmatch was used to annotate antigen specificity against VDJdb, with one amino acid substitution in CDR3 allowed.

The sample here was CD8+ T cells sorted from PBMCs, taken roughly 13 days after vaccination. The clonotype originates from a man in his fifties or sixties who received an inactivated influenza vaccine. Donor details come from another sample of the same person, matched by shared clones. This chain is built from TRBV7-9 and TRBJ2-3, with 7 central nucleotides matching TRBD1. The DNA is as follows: TGTGCCAGCAGCTTGAGGGACAGTATTACAGATACGCAGTATTTT. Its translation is CASSLRDSITDTQYF.